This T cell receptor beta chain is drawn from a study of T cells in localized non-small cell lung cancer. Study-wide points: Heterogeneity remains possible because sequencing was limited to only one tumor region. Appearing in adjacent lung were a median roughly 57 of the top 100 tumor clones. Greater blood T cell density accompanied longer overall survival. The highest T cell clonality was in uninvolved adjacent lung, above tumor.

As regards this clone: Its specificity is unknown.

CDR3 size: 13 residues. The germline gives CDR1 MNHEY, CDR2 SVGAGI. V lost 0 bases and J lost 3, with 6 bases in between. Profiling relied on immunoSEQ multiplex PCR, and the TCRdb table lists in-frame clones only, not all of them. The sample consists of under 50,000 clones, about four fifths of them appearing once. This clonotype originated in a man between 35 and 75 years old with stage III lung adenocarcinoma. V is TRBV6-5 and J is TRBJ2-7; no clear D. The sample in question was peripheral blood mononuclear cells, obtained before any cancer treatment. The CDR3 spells CASSYSSVYEQYF. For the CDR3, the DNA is TGTGCCAGCAGTTACTCGTCCGTCTACGAGCAGTACTTC.